The sequence of this T cell receptor (beta chain) was determined in a study of cytomegalovirus exposure and HLA in healthy donors. Study-level findings and limits: Presence/absence comparisons presumed near-even sequencing depth among donors. The study found most TCR sequences rare, yet found some public TCRs in many donors.

Germline loops: CDR1 SGHNT, CDR2 YENEEA. Trimming cost V 6 bases and J 7 bases; bases outside gene matches: 9. The CDR3 length is 14 residues. As for this clone: Its target is unknown.

In the PCR, 60 Vbeta and 13 Jbeta primers were used. Original data processing: Later analysis identified tens of millions of unique TCR beta chains, about 10 million shared. The data were produced by immunoSEQ multiplex PCR, yet TCRdb's version contains in-frame clones alone and is incomplete. The D gene and trimming were derived from the DNA, and the V and J assignments and clone size from that table. This table has roughly 180,000 clones, about 83% appearing once. The chain combines TRBV11-3 with TRBJ2-1; 7 bases map to TRBD2. The clonotype originates from a woman in her thirties in good health and CMV-seropositive. The sample comprised PBMCs. The CDR3 spells CASRPTSAGNEQFF. CDR3 sequence (DNA): TGTGCCAGCAGACCCACTAGCGCGGGGAATGAGCAGTTCTTC.